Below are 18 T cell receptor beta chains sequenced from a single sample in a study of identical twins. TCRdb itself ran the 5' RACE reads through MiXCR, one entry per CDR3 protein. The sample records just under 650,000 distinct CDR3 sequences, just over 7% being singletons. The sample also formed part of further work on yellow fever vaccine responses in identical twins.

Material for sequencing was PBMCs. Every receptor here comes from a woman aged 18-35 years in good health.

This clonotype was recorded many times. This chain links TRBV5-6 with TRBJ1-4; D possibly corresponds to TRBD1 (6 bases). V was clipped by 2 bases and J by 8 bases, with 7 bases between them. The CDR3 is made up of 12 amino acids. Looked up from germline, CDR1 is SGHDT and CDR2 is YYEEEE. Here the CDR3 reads CASSFGQEKLFF. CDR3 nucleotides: TGTGCCAGCAGCTTCGGACAGGAAAAACTGTTTTTT.

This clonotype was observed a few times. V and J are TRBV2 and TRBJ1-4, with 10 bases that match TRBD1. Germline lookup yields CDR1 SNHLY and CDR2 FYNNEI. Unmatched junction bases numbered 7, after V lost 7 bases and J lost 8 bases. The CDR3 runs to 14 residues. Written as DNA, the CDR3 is TGTGCCAGCAATATCGACAGGGGGCGCGAAAAACTGTTTTTT. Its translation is CASNIDRGREKLFF. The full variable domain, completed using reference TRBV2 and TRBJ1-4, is EPEVTQTPSHQVTQMGQEVILRCVPISNHLYFYWYRQILGQKVEFLVSFYNNEISEKSEIFDDQFSVERPDGSNFTLKIRSTKLEDSAMYFCASNIDRGREKLFFGSGTQLSVL.

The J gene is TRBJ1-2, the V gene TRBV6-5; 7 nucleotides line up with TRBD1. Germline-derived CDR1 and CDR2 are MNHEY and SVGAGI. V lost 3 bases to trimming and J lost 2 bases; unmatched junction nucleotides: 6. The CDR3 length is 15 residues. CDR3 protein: CASSYSTGSNYGYTF. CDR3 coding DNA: TGTGCCAGCAGTTATTCGACAGGGTCGAACTATGGCTACACCTTC.

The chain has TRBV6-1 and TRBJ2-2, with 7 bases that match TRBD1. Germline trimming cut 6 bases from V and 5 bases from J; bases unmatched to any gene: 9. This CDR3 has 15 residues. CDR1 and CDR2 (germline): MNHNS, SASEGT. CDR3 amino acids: CASSPVRGRTGELFF. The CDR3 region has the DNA TGTGCCAGCAGCCCCGTCAGGGGGAGAACCGGGGAGCTGTTTTTT.

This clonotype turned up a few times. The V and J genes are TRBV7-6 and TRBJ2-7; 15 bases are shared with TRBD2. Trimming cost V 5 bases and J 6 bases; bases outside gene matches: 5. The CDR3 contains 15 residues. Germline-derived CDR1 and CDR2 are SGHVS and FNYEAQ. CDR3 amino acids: CASSGGLAGGTEQYF. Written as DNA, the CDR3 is TGTGCCAGCAGCGGAGGACTAGCGGGAGGGACCGAGCAGTACTTC.

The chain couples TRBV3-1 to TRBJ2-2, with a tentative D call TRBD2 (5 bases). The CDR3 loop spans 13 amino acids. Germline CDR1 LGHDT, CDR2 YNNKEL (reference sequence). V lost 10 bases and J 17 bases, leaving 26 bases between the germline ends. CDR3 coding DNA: TGTGCCACTAATAGAGGGAACACCGGGGAGCGCTTTTTT. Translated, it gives CATNRGNTGERFF.

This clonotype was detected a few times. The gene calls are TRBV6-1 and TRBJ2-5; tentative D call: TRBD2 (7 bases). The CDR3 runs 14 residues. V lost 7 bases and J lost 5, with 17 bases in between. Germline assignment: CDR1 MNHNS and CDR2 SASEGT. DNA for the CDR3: TGTGCCAGCACCCCCCGGGGGGCGGGTGAGACCCAGTACTTC. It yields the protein CASTPRGAGETQYF.

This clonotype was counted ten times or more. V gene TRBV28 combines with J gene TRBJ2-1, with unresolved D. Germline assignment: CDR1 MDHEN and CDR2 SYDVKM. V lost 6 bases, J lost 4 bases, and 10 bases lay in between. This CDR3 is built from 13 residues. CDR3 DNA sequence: TGTGCCAGCAGGCCTACAGCTTACAATGAGCAGTTCTTC. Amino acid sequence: CASRPTAYNEQFF.

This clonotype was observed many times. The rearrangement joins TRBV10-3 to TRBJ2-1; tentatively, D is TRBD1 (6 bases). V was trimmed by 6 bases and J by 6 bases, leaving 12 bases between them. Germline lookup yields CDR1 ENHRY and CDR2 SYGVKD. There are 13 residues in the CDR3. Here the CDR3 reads CAISFGQTNEQFF. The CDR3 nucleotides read TGTGCCATCAGCTTCGGACAGACCAATGAGCAGTTCTTC.

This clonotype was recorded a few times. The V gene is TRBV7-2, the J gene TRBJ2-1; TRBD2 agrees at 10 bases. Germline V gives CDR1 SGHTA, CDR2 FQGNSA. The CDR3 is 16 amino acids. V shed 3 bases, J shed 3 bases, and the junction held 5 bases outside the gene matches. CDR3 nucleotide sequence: TGTGCCAGCAGCTTCAGCGGGGGGGGATTCTACAATGAGCAGTTCTTC. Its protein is CASSFSGGGFYNEQFF.

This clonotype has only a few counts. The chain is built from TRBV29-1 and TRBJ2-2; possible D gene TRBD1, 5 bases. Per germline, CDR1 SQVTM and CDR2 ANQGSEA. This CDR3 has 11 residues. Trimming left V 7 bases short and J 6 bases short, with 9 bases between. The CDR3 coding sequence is TGCAGCGGGAAGGGGTCCGGGGAGCTGTTTTTT. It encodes CSGKGSGELFF.

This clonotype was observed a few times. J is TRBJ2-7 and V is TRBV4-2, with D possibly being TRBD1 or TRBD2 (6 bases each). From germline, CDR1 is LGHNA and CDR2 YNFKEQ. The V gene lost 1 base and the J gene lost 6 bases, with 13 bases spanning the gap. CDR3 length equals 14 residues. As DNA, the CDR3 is TGTGCCAGCAGCCAAGGTCAAGGAGGGGGCGAGCAGTACTTC. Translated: CASSQGQGGGEQYF.

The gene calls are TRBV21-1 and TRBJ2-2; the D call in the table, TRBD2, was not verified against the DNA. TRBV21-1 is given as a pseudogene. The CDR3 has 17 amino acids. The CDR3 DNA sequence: TGTGCCAGCAGCAATGTCGAGCGGGGGGGGACAATCGGGGAGCTGTTTTTT. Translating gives CASSNVERGGTIGELFF.

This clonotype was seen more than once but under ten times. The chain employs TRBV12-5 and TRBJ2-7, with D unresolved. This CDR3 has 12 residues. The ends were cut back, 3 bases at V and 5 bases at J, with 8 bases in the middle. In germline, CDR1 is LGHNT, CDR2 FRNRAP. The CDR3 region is CASGFQDHEQYF. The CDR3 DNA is TGTGCTAGTGGTTTCCAGGACCACGAGCAGTACTTC.

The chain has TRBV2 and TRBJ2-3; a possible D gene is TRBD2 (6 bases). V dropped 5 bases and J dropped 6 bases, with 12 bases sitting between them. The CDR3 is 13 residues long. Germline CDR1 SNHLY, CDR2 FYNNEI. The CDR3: CASSRLDSDTQYF. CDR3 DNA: TGTGCCAGCAGTAGACTAGATTCGGATACGCAGTATTTT.

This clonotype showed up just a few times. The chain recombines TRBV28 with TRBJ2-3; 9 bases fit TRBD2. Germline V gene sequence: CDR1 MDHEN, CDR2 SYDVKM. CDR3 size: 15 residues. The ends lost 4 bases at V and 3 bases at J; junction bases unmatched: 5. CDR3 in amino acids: CASSYAGGLTDTQYF. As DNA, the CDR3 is TGTGCCAGCAGTTATGCGGGAGGGCTAACAGATACGCAGTATTTT.

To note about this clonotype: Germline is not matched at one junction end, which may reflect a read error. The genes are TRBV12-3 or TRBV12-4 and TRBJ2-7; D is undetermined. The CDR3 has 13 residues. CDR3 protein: CASILRASYEQYF. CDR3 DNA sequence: TGTGCCAGCATTTTAAGGGCATCCTACGAGCAGTACTTC.

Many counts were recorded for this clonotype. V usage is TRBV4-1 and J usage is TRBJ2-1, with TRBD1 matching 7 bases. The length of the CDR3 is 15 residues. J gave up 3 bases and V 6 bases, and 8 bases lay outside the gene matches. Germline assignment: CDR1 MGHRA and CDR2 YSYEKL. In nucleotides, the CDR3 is TGCGCCAGCAGAGACCGGGACAGATTCTACAATGAGCAGTTCTTC. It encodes CASRDRDRFYNEQFF.